Included here is one T cell receptor beta chain sequence, with context. This clonotype turned up a few times. This receptor's antigen is unknown. The sample holds no much larger clone one base away, and base qualities are not on file. From the cysteine up to the phenylalanine, the CDR3 has a length of 14 residues. Only the CDR3 portion is preserved as DNA: 42 bases, with reading frame beginning at the first base. The V and J ends are trimmed by 1 base and 8 bases, leaving 14 bases between them. CDR1 and CDR2 are drawn from the germline V gene: MNHNS, SASEGT. The time point tag for this specimen amounts to: persistent/refractory GD, antithyroid drugs over 5 years with positive TRAb. For both TCR sequencing and RNA sequencing, RNA was extracted from PBMCs in TRIzol. The diagnosis of Graves' disease followed American Thyroid Association guidelines. Patients were recruited from an endocrinology department in Xi'an, China. Each patient gave 7 to 9.5 milliliters of peripheral blood, collected in an EDTA anticoagulant tube. Ficoll Paque Plus density gradient separation was used to isolate PBMCs, and no further T cell sorting was done. An Agilent 2100 Bioanalyzer and agarose gel were used to check RNA quality, while a NanoDrop 2000 measured RNA concentration.

This sample is part of a study of regulatory T cells in long-lasting Graves disease (dated by TCRdb to about 2021). Background on the whole study: Persistent Graves' disease was defined as persistently positive TSH receptor autoantibodies together with antithyroid drug treatment for over 5 years. This study used TCR sequencing and RNA sequencing of peripheral blood to compare persistent Graves' disease patients against newly diagnosed Graves' disease patients. The study was registered as a clinical trial and conducted in China. TCR sequencing covered around 13 persistent and roughly 20 newly diagnosed Graves' disease patients, around 33 samples in total. Antithyroid drugs had been taken for 8.5 to 13 years on average by persistent Graves' disease patients in the clinical cohort.

What the study reported, not specific to this receptor: Persistent patients shared more public clonotypes among themselves (2,741) than newly diagnosed patients did (roughly 920). The small sample size was acknowledged by the authors as a limitation that may reduce accuracy. Because the primary lesion, thyroid tissue, could not be accessed, the study looked at peripheral blood alone. Persistent Graves' disease patients showed lower TCR Shannon entropy and fewer highly expanded clones than newly diagnosed patients, suggesting clonal expansion. Preferential use of TRBV28, TRBJ1-2 and TRBJ2-5 was observed in persistent disease, whereas TRBV20-1 and TRBJ2-1 were favored in newly diagnosed disease. Sequencing and analysis were limited to the TCR beta chain.

Preparation of the library involved multiplex PCR. This sample was sequenced with an Illumina HiSeq 4000. TCR beta libraries were built with iRepertoire HTBI primers and Arm-PCR amplification of CDR3 regions. PCR products were gel purified before sequencing. In the authors' own workflow: Gene usage analysis of CDR3 amino acid clonotypes used the roughly 60 TRBV and some 13 TRBJ segments found across samples. COPE and FqMerger were used to merge filtered high-quality paired reads into contigs. Contigs were aligned with BLAST to IMGT TRBV, TRBD and TRBJ reference genes, and CDR3 was defined per IMGT. Any clonotype with a frequency above 0.1% was classified as a highly expanded clone. Shannon entropy served as the measure of repertoire diversity, while the Gini coefficient captured V-J evenness. Public clonotypes were defined as clonotypes shared by more than one individual. TCRdb's own reprocessing of the public reads used fastp at Q25 and MiXCR and kept productive beta chains. Each record represents a unique CDR3 protein, reported with the most common genes and DNA among its rows. TCRdb's processing, not the study's, gives the V and J calls here. For this sample the table gives almost 350,000 distinct CDR3 sequences, of which roughly a fifth were detected only once. 29% of the sample goes to the ten largest clones.

The sequence is built from TRBV6-1 and TRBJ1-2; the D gene is not confidently resolved. The sequenced sample was peripheral blood mononuclear cells (PBMCs), obtained when the disease was refractory, from a patient treated with antithyroid drugs. The source of this sequence is a female donor with Graves disease. The DNA is as follows: TGTGCCAGCAGTGAAGGGAAGGGAGTAGGAGGCTACACCTTC. It translates to CASSEGKGVGGYTF.